Listed here is a single T cell receptor beta chain. Its antigen is unknown. The data were obtained in a study of OX40 agonist ivuxolimab in advanced cancers. Study observations and caveats: CD4+ and CD8+ blood T cells expanded clonally by week 6 at 0.1 to 3.0 mg/kg.

Sequencing was performed with immunoSEQ multiplex PCR; in TCRdb, only in-frame clones are kept and a portion is missing. There are approximately 60,000 clones in the sample; around 80% occur only once, and approximately 5.2% lies in the top ten. Germline CDR1 is MNHEY and CDR2 is SVGAGI. Unmatched junction bases numbered 1, after V lost 2 bases and J lost 4 bases. The CDR3 has 14 amino acids. This sequence originates from an adult with an advanced solid tumor such as melanoma, head and neck, liver or kidney cancer. The V call is TRBV6-5, the J call TRBJ2-7, with TRBD2 matching over 11 bases. The sequencing used CD4+ or CD8+ T cells sorted from blood, collected in a trial of the OX40 agonist ivuxolimab. DNA of the CDR3: TGTGCCAGCAGTTACACTAGCGGGAGTTACGAGCAGTACTTC. This encodes CASSYTSGSYEQYF.